This T cell receptor (beta chain) was captured in a study of blood T cell repertoires in COVID-19. Overall study context: The origin of the acute and convalescent COVID-19 samples was the United States, Italy and Spain. Sample material is recorded as cDNA or gDNA derived from T cells, B-cell-depleted T cells, or PBMCs.

This clone has just a few counts. The sample contains more than one DNA sequence encoding this CDR3. Germline-derived CDR1 and CDR2 are MNHEY and SVGAGI. This CDR3 contains 11 residues. The V and J ends lost 6 bases and 1 base respectively, with 4 bases between them. As handled by the study authors: Amplification with reference gene primers provided the estimates of nucleated cell counts. TCRdb's copy holds only in-frame clones and misses some; the assay was immunoSEQ multiplex PCR. V and J calls and clone size are as listed in that table; D and trimming were resolved from the DNA. Of fewer than 450,000 clones in the sample, around 87% were seen once. The Seattle patients joined while their infection was active and were tracked longitudinally afterward.

Sequencing was carried out using peripheral blood. This sequence was found in a woman aged 45 to 65 with COVID-19, enrolled during active disease. V is TRBV6-5 and J is TRBJ2-7, with D unresolved. The CDR3 nucleotides are TGTGCCAGCAGATCTTCCTACGAGCAGTACTTC. As protein: CASRSSYEQYF.